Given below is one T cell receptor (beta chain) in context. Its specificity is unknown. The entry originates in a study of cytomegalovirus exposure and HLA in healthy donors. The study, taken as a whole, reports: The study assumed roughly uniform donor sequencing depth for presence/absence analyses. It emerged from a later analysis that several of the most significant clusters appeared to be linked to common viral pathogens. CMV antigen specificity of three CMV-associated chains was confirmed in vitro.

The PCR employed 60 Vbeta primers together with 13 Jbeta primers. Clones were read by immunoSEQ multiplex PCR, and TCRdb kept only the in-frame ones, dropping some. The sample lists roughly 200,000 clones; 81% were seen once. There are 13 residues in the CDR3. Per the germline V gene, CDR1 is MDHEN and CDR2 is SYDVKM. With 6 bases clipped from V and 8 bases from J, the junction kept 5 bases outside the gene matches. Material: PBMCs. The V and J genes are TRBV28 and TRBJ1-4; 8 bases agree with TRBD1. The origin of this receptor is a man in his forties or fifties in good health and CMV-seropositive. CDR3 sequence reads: CASRTGGEEKLFF. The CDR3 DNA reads TGTGCCAGCAGAACAGGGGGTGAAGAAAAACTGTTTTTT.